The next 29 T cell receptor beta chains were all read from a single sample in a study of shared clonotypes between healthy human individuals. The table came from immunoSEQ multiplex PCR; TCRdb's copy has only in-frame clones and leaves some out. The sample includes some 2,500,000 clones, around 92% seen only once; the top ten take approximately 0.39%. Sample: naive CD4+ T cells from PBMCs. Documented subset: CD45RA+ positively selected. All receptors come from a man younger than 30 in good health. Some clones in this sample may be carry-over from other donors' samples.

CDR3 in amino acids: CASSFLAGVQGEQYF. The CDR3 nucleotides read TGCGCCAGCAGCTTCCTAGCGGGAGTCCAGGGTGAGCAGTACTTC. The genes are TRBV5-1 and TRBJ2-7; 10 bases match TRBD2. Germline trimming cut 2 bases from V and 7 bases from J; bases unmatched to any gene: 9. Germline CDR1 is SGHRS and CDR2 is YFSETQ. The CDR3 has 15 residues.

This rearrangement joins TRBV5-1 to TRBJ1-2; perhaps TRBD1 as D (5 bases). Germline V gene lookup returns CDR1 SGHRS and CDR2 YFSETQ. V lost 0 bases and J 8 bases, leaving 11 bases between the germline ends. The CDR3 covers 13 residues. Here the CDR3 DNA reads TGCGCCAGCAGCTTGGCTGGGGGGTCCGGCTACACCTTC. It translates to CASSLAGGSGYTF. Supplemented by reference TRBV5-1 and TRBJ1-2, the full variable domain reads KAGVTQTPRYLIKTRGQQVTLSCSPISGHRSVSWYQQTPGQGLQFLFEYFSETQRNKGNFPGRFSGRQFSNSRSEMNVSTLELGDSALYLCASSLAGGSGYTFGSGTRLTVV.

This chain joins TRBV28 and TRBJ2-1; 14 bases map to TRBD2. The CDR3 covers 21 residues. Germline lookup yields CDR1 MDHEN and CDR2 SYDVKM. Trimming removed 4 bases from V and 1 base from J; junction bases left unmatched: 15. CDR3 nucleotides: TGTGCCAGCAGTTCCAGACCGCGAACCAGGACTAGCGGGAGGTCCTACAATGAGCAGTTCTTC. Protein sequence: CASSSRPRTRTSGRSYNEQFF.

This chain links TRBV30 with TRBJ2-3, with 11 nucleotides matching TRBD2. The V segment lost 2 bases and the J segment 5 bases; nucleotides outside the gene matches: 9. Germline V lookup: CDR1 GTSNPN, CDR2 SVGIG (reference sequence). CDR3 length: 16 amino acids. The CDR3 is CAWSYSGRAHIDTQYF. CDR3 DNA sequence: TGTGCCTGGAGTTATAGCGGGAGGGCTCATATAGATACGCAGTATTTT.

Concerning this clone: The identical CDR3 is also encoded by other nucleotide sequences in the sample. This chain uses TRBV28 with TRBJ1-5; TRBD1 matches 10 bases. The V gene end was trimmed by 3 bases and the J gene end by 2 bases; junction bases not matched to a gene: 4. Germline loops: CDR1 MDHEN, CDR2 SYDVKM. The CDR3 is made up of 16 amino acids. The CDR3 DNA reads as TGTGCCAGCAGTTTGAGCGGGACAGGGGGCAATCAGCCCCAGCATTTT. Protein sequence: CASSLSGTGGNQPQHF.

This clone was picked up one time. Other nucleotide sequences in the sample specify the same CDR3. The chain recombines TRBV5-1 with TRBJ2-1; D not resolved. Germline lookup yields CDR1 SGHRS and CDR2 YFSETQ. Trimming shortened V by 1 base and J by 0 bases, and 8 bases separated the two germline ends. The CDR3 has 15 residues. This CDR3 is CASSLTVSSYNEQFF. The CDR3 region has the DNA TGCGCCAGCAGCTTGACAGTCAGCTCCTACAATGAGCAGTTCTTC. The variable domain in full, with the rest retrieved from reference TRBV5-1 and TRBJ2-1, is KAGVTQTPRYLIKTRGQQVTLSCSPISGHRSVSWYQQTPGQGLQFLFEYFSETQRNKGNFPGRFSGRQFSNSRSEMNVSTLELGDSALYLCASSLTVSSYNEQFFGPGTRLTVL.

The chain employs TRBV2 and TRBJ1-5; D gene ambiguous. V was trimmed by 7 bases and J by 6 bases, leaving 13 bases between them. There are 13 residues in the CDR3. Germline V gives CDR1 SNHLY, CDR2 FYNNEI. The CDR3 protein is CASTLHSSQPQHF. As DNA, the CDR3 is TGTGCCAGCACCCTACATAGCTCTCAGCCCCAGCATTTT.

The V call is TRBV7-9, the J call TRBJ1-2; D gene uncertain. The germline V and J ends were trimmed by 1 base and 8 bases, with 11 bases remaining between them. Germline-derived CDR1 and CDR2 are SEHNR and FQNEAQ (reference sequence). The CDR3 runs 13 residues. Here the CDR3 DNA reads TGTGCCAGCAGCTTAGAGGGAGGCCTCGGCTACACCTTC. Translation: CASSLEGGLGYTF.

The chain couples TRBV28 to TRBJ2-1; 8 bases map to TRBD2. Germline V lookup: CDR1 MDHEN, CDR2 SYDVKM. The junction had 15 bases not matched to a gene; V was cut back by 10 bases and J by 7 bases. This CDR3 has 15 amino acids. In DNA form, the CDR3 reads TGTGCCATCCTCGGTGGTACTAGCGGTCGGAATGAGCAGTTCTTC. Amino acids: CAILGGTSGRNEQFF.

V gene TRBV9 combines with J gene TRBJ1-1; D remains unclear. V lost 3 bases and J 0 bases, leaving 12 bases between the germline ends. This CDR3 contains 15 residues. Germline loops: CDR1 SGDLS, CDR2 YYNGEE. Here the CDR3 DNA reads TGTGCCAGCAGCGCGACCTTGGGTTTGAACACTGAAGCTTTCTTT. Amino acids: CASSATLGLNTEAFF. The variable domain in full, completed from reference TRBV9 and TRBJ1-1, reads DSGVTQTPKHLITATGQRVTLRCSPRSGDLSVYWYQQSLDQGLQFLIQYYNGEERAKGNILERFSAQQFPDLHSELNLSSLELGDSALYFCASSATLGLNTEAFFGQGTRLTVV.

The chain carries TRBV5-8 and TRBJ2-1, with 8 bases that match TRBD2. The CDR3 loop spans 16 amino acids. The germline V gene has CDR1 SGHTS and CDR2 YDEGEE. Trimming cost V 0 bases and J 5 bases; bases outside gene matches: 7. CDR3 nucleotide sequence: TGTGCCAGCAGCTTGGGGTTAGCGGGATACGACAATGAGCAGTTCTTC. This codes for CASSLGLAGYDNEQFF.

DNA of the CDR3: TGTGCCAGCAGCGAGGGAGGTCGAGAGCATGAGCAGTTCTTC. It translates to CASSEGGREHEQFF. The chain combines TRBV5-4 with TRBJ2-1, with a possible D match to TRBD2 (6 bases). Trimming took 4 bases from V and 8 from J, leaving 16 bases between them. This CDR3 is built from 14 residues. Germline CDR1 reads SGHNT; CDR2 reads YYREEE (reference sequence).

The chain couples TRBV19 to TRBJ1-4; 10 positions match TRBD1. The length of the CDR3 is 16 residues. The germline V gene has CDR1 LNHDA and CDR2 SQIVND (reference sequence). V lost 5 bases and J lost 4; bases outside the gene matches: 7. The CDR3 spells CASSANRDRGNEKLFF. The CDR3 region has the DNA TGTGCCAGTAGTGCAAACCGGGACAGGGGTAATGAAAAACTGTTTTTT.

This clone was detected only once. This sequence joins TRBV2 and TRBJ2-2; unclear D gene. This CDR3 has 14 amino acids. Germline lookup yields CDR1 SNHLY and CDR2 FYNNEI. The V and J ends lost 6 bases and 3 bases respectively, with 11 bases between them. The CDR3 DNA sequence: TGTGCCAGCAGGCGCCTTGGGGACACCGGGGAGCTGTTTTTT. Amino acids: CASRRLGDTGELFF.

A few counts support this clone. The genes are TRBV27 and TRBJ1-1; the match to TRBD1 covers 9 bases. The germline CDR1 and CDR2 sequences are MNHEY and SMNVEV (reference sequence). The CDR3 totals 11 residues. After removal of 6 bases from V and 11 bases from J, the junction contained 4 bases not matched to a gene. In nucleotides, the CDR3 is TGTGCCAGCAGCCGGGACAGGGTTGCTTTCTTT. Translation: CASSRDRVAFF.

The table lists this clone with a count of one. The rearrangement uses TRBV29-1 and TRBJ2-1, with a tentative D call TRBD1 (6 bases). The germline V and J ends were trimmed by 5 bases and 9 bases, with 11 bases remaining between them. The CDR3 length is 11 residues. The germline gives CDR1 SQVTM, CDR2 ANQGSEA. In DNA, the CDR3 is TGCAGCGTTTTTTTAGGGGGTGAGCAGTTCTTC. Translating it yields CSVFLGGEQFF.

The chain employs TRBV14 and TRBJ2-3; 9 bases fit TRBD2. Losses at the gene ends were 1 base for V and 7 bases for J; bases not matched to a gene: 9. There are 16 residues in the CDR3. Germline CDR1 and CDR2: SGHDN and FVKESK. The CDR3 loop is CASSQVRASGTHTQYF. The CDR3 bases are TGTGCCAGCAGCCAAGTAAGGGCTAGCGGGACGCATACGCAGTATTTT. Full variable domain (outside the CDR3, taken from reference TRBV14 and TRBJ2-3): EAGVTQFPSHSVIEKGQTVTLRCDPISGHDNLYWYRRVMGKEIKFLLHFVKESKQDESGMPNNRFLAERTGGTYSTLKVQPAELEDSGVYFCASSQVRASGTHTQYFGPGTRLTVL.

This chain uses TRBV30 with TRBJ2-1, with 7 bases fitting TRBD1. V shed 3 bases, J shed 10 bases, and the junction held 6 bases outside the gene matches. The CDR3 length is 12 residues. Germline CDR1 reads GTSNPN; CDR2 reads SVGIG (reference sequence). CDR3 loop: CAWSADRREQFF. In DNA, the CDR3 is TGTGCCTGGAGCGCGGACAGGCGGGAGCAGTTCTTC. The full variable domain, its missing parts supplied by reference TRBV30 and TRBJ2-1, is SQTIHQWPATLVQPVGSPLSLECTVEGTSNPNLYWYRQAAGRGLQLLFYSVGIGQISSEVPQNLSASRPQDRQFILSSKKLLLSDSGFYLCAWSADRREQFFGPGTRLTVL.

The CDR3 DNA is TGTGCCAGCAGTTACACGGACAGGGGCGATCAGCCCCAGCATTTT. It yields the protein CASSYTDRGDQPQHF. The genes are TRBV6-6 and TRBJ1-5; TRBD1 agrees at 9 bases. V shed 2 bases, J shed 5 bases, and the junction held 4 bases outside the gene matches. CDR1 is MNHNY, CDR2 SVGAGI, per germline (reference sequence). This CDR3 has 15 amino acids.

This chain uses TRBV15 with TRBJ1-2, with D unclear. The CDR3 consists of 12 residues. V was clipped by 3 bases and J by 8 bases, with 10 bases between them. From germline, CDR1 is LNHNV and CDR2 YYDKDF (reference sequence). CDR3 protein: CATSSPRGGYTF. The DNA of the CDR3 is TGTGCCACCAGCAGTCCTCGGGGAGGCTACACCTTC. Supplemented by reference TRBV15 and TRBJ1-2, the full variable domain reads DAMVIQNPRYQVTQFGKPVTLSCSQTLNHNVMYWYQQKSSQAPKLLFHYYDKDFNNEADTPDNFQSRRPNTSFCFLDIRSPGLGDTAMYLCATSSPRGGYTFGSGTRLTVV.

V is TRBV5-8 and J is TRBJ2-5; TRBD1 matches at 11 bases. After removal of 4 bases from V and 4 bases from J, the junction contained 9 bases not matched to a gene. This CDR3 comprises 16 residues. Germline V gene data show CDR1 as SGHTS and CDR2 as YDEGEE. CDR3: CASSAGGTGGVETQYF. The CDR3 bases are TGTGCCAGCAGCGCCGGAGGGACAGGGGGGGTAGAGACCCAGTACTTC. Variable domain in full (rest from reference TRBV5-8 and TRBJ2-5): EAGVTQSPTHLIKTRGQQATLRCSPISGHTSVYWYQQALGLGLQFLLWYDEGEERNRGNFPPRFSGRQFPNYSSELNVNALELEDSALYLCASSAGGTGGVETQYFGPGTRLLVL.

The gene calls are TRBV11-2 and TRBJ2-7; 9 bases map to TRBD1. The CDR3 runs to 15 residues. With V trimmed by 5 bases and J by 5 bases, 10 bases remained unmatched. CDR1 is SGHAT, CDR2 FQNNGV, per germline. CDR3 region: CASSRLQGARNEQYF. The CDR3, as DNA: TGTGCCAGCAGCCGATTACAGGGGGCGCGGAACGAGCAGTACTTC.

This clone was detected only once. The rearrangement uses TRBV4-2 and TRBJ2-2; maybe TRBD2 (6 bases). V lost 1 base and J lost 6, with 15 bases in between. Germline V CDR1 and CDR2: LGHNA, YNFKEQ. The length of the CDR3 is 16 residues. The CDR3 here is CASSQVGWGDAGELFF. The CDR3 DNA reads as TGTGCCAGCAGCCAAGTTGGGTGGGGGGACGCCGGGGAGCTGTTTTTT.

J is TRBJ1-1 and V is TRBV5-1, with unresolved D. This CDR3 comprises 15 residues. Germline V gene lookup returns CDR1 SGHRS and CDR2 YFSETQ. V lost 0 bases and J 4 bases, leaving 13 bases between the germline ends. Written as DNA, the CDR3 is TGCGCCAGCAGCTTGGGAGGTCCTGAGGGCACTGAAGCTTTCTTT. It encodes CASSLGGPEGTEAFF.

The chain couples TRBV7-9 to TRBJ2-7, with TRBD2 identical over 12 bases. CDR3 length: 15 residues. Looked up from germline, CDR1 is SEHNR and CDR2 is FQNEAQ (reference sequence). V was pared by 5 bases and J by 4 bases, with 6 bases of the junction left unmatched. The CDR3 spells CASSPRTSGIYEQYF. CDR3 bases: TGTGCCAGCAGCCCCAGGACTAGCGGGATTTACGAGCAGTACTTC. Full variable domain (remainder filled in from reference TRBV7-9 and TRBJ2-7): DTGVSQNPRHKITKRGQNVTFRCDPISEHNRLYWYRQTLGQGPEFLTYFQNEAQLEKSRLLSDRFSAERPKGSFSTLEIQRTEQGDSAMYLCASSPRTSGIYEQYFGPGTRLTVT.

In DNA form, the CDR3 reads TGTGCCAGCAGTTTTGCGGGACAGAGAAACACTGAAGCTTTCTTT. This codes for CASSFAGQRNTEAFF. The chain recombines TRBV27 with TRBJ1-1; 7 bases fit TRBD1. The CDR3 sequence is 15 residues long. CDR1 and CDR2 (germline): MNHEY, SMNVEV (reference sequence). The trim removed 3 bases at V and 2 bases at J, leaving 6 bases unmatched.

The V gene is TRBV4-1, the J gene TRBJ2-3; 8 bases fit TRBD2. The CDR3 runs 17 residues. Germline lookup yields CDR1 MGHRA and CDR2 YSYEKL. V lost 3 bases and J lost 1; bases outside the gene matches: 9. The CDR3 sequence is CASSHASGPHRTDTQYF. CDR3 DNA: TGCGCCAGCAGCCATGCTAGCGGGCCCCACCGCACAGATACGCAGTATTTT.

The V and J genes are TRBV11-2 and TRBJ2-3, with 12 bases aligning to TRBD2. The germline V gene has CDR1 SGHAT and CDR2 FQNNGV. The CDR3 runs 16 residues. V shed 1 base, J shed 4 bases, and the junction held 3 bases outside the gene matches. The CDR3 bases are TGTGCCAGCAGCTTAGGACTAGCGGGAGTGGCAGATACGCAGTATTTT. Amino acid sequence: CASSLGLAGVADTQYF.

The gene calls are TRBV18 and TRBJ1-1; TRBD1 matches at 7 bases. Germline CDR1 and CDR2: KGHSH and LQKENI. The CDR3 runs 15 residues. V shed 5 bases, J shed 2 bases, and the junction held 8 bases outside the gene matches. The CDR3 sequence is CASSGSTGPNTEAFF. CDR3 in DNA: TGTGCCAGCTCAGGATCGACAGGGCCAAACACTGAAGCTTTCTTT.